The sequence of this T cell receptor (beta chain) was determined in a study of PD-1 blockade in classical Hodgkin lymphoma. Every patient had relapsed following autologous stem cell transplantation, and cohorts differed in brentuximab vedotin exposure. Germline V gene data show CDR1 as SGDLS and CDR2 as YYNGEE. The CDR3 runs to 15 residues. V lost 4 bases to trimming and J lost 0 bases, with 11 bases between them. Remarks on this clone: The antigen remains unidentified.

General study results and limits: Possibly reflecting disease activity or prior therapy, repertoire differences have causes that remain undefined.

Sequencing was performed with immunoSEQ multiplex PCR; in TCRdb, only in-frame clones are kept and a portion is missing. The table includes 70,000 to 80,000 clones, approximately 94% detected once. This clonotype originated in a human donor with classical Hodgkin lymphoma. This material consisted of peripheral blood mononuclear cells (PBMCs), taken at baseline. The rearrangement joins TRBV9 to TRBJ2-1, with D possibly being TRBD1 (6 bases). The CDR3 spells CASSLAGDSYNEQFF. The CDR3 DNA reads TGTGCCAGCAGCCTCGCAGGGGACTCCTACAATGAGCAGTTCTTC.